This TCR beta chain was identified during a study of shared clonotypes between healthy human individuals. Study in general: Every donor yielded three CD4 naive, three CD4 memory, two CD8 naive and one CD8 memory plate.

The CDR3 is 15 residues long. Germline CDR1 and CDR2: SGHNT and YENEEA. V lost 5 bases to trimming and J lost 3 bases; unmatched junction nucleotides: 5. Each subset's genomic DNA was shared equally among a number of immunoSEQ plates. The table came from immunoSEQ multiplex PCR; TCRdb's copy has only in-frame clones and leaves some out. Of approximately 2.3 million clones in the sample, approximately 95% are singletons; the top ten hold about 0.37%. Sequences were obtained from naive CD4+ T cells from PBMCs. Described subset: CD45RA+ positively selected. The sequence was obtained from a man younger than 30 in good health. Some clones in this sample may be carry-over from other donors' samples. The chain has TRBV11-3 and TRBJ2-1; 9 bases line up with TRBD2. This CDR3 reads CASSIAGDDYNEQFF. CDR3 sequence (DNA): TGTGCCAGCAGCATAGCGGGAGACGACTACAATGAGCAGTTCTTC.